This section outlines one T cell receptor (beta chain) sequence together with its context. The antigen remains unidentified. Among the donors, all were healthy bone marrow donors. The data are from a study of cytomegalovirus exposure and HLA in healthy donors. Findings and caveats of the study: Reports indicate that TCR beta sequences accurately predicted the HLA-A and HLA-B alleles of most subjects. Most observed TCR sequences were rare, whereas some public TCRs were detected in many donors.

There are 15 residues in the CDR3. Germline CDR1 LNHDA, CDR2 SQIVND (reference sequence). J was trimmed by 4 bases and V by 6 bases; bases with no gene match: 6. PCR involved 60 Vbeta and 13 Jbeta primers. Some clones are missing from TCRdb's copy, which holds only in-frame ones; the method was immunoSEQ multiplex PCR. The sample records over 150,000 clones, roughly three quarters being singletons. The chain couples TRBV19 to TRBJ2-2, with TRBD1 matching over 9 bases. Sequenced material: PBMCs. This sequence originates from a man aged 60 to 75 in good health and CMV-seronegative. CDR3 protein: CASSTGQGSTGELFF. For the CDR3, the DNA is TGTGCCAGTAGCACGGGACAGGGAAGCACCGGGGAGCTGTTTTTT.